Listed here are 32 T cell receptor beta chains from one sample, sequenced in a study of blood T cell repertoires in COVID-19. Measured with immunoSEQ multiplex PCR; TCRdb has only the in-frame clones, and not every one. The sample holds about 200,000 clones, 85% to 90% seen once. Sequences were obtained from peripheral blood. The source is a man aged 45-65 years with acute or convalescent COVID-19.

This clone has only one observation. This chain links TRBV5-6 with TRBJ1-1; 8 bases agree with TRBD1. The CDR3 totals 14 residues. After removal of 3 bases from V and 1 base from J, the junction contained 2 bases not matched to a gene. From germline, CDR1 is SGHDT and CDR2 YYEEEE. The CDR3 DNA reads TGTGCCAGCAGCTGGGGGACAGGGAACACTGAAGCTTTCTTT. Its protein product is CASSWGTGNTEAFF.

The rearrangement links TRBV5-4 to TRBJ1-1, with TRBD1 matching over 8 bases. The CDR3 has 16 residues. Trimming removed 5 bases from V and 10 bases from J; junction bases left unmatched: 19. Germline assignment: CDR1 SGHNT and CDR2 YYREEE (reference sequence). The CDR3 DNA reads TGTGCCAGCAGACTTTCAGGGGGCGGTTCGGTCGGTCGAGCTTTCTTT. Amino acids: CASRLSGGGSVGRAFF.

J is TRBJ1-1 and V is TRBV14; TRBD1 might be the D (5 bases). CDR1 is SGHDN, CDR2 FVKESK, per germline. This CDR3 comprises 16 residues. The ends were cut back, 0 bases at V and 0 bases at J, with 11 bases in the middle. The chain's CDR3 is CASSQDHGRVNTEAFF. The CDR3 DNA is TGTGCCAGCAGCCAAGATCATGGCAGGGTGAACACTGAAGCTTTCTTT.

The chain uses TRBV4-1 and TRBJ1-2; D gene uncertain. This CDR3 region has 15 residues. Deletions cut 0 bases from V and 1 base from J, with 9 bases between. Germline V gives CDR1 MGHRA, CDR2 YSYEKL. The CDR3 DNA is TGCGCCAGCAGCCAAGATCACAGCCTTAACTATGGCTACACCTTC. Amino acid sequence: CASSQDHSLNYGYTF.

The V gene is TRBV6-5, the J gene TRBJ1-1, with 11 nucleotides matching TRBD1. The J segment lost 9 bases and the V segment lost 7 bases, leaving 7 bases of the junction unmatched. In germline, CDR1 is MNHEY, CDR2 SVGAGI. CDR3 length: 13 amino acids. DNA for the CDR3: TGTGCCAGCAACCCGGACAGGGGGCTTCAAGCTTTCTTT. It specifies CASNPDRGLQAFF.

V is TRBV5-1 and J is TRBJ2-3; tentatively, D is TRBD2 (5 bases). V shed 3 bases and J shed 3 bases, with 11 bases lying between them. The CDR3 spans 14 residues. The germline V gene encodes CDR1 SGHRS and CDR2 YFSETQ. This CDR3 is CASSSGTGTDTQYF. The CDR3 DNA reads TGCGCCAGCAGCTCGGGAACCGGAACAGATACGCAGTATTTT.

CDR3 amino acids: CASSQALGQLENYGYTF. In nucleotides, the CDR3 is TGCGCCAGCAGCCAAGCCCTGGGACAGTTAGAGAACTATGGCTACACCTTC. The chain combines TRBV4-1 with TRBJ1-2; 7 positions match TRBD1. Germline loops: CDR1 MGHRA, CDR2 YSYEKL. CDR3 length: 17 amino acids. V dropped 1 base and J dropped 2; count of bases not matched to a gene: 10.

For the CDR3, the DNA is TGTGCCAGCAGCCCGGGACTAGCGGGGATAAGCTCCTACAATGAGCAGTTCTTC. Amino acids: CASSPGLAGISSYNEQFF. The chain has TRBV5-4 and TRBJ2-1; 13 bases align to TRBD2. CDR3 length: 18 residues. Germline trimming cut 4 bases from V and 0 bases from J; bases unmatched to any gene: 7. Germline-derived CDR1 and CDR2 are SGHNT and YYREEE (reference sequence).

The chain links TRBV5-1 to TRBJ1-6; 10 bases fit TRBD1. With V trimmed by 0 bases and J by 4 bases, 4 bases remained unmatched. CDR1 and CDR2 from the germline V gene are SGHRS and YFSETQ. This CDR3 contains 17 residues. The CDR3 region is CASSLGGQGLYNSPLHF. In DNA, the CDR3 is TGCGCCAGCAGCTTGGGGGGACAGGGGTTGTATAATTCACCCCTCCACTTT.

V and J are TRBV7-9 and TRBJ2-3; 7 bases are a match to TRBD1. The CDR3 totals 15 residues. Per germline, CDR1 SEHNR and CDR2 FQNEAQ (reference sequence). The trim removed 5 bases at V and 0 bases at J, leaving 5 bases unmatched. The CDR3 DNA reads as TGTGCCAGCAGCGTGAACAGGGGTAGCACAGATACGCAGTATTTT. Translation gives CASSVNRGSTDTQYF.

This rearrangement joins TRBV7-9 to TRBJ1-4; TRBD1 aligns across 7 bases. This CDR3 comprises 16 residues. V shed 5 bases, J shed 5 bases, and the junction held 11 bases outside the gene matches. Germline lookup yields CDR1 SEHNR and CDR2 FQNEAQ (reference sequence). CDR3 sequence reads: CASSPTPGQRNEKLFF. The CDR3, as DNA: TGTGCCAGCAGCCCCACCCCGGGACAGAGGAATGAAAAACTGTTTTTT.

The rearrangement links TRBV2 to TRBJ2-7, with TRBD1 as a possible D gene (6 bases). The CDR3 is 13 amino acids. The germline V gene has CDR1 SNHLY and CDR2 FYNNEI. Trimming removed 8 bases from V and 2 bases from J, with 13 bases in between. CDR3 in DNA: TGTGCCAGCTGGCAGGGGCAAACCTACGAGCAGTACTTC. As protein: CASWQGQTYEQYF. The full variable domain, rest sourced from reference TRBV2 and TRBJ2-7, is EPEVTQTPSHQVTQMGQEVILRCVPISNHLYFYWYRQILGQKVEFLVSFYNNEISEKSEIFDDQFSVERPDGSNFTLKIRSTKLEDSAMYFCASWQGQTYEQYFGPGTRLTVT.

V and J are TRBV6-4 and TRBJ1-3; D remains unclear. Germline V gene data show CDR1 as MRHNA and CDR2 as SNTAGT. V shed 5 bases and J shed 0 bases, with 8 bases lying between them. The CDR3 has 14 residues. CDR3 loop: CASSLEPSGNTIYF. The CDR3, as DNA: TGTGCCAGCAGTTTAGAGCCCTCTGGAAACACCATATATTTT.

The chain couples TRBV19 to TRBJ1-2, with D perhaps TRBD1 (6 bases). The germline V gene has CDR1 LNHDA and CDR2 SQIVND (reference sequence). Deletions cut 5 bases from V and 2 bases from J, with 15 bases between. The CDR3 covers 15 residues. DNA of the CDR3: TGTGCCAGTAGTCCAGACGGACAGCCCAACTATGGCTACACCTTC. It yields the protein CASSPDGQPNYGYTF.

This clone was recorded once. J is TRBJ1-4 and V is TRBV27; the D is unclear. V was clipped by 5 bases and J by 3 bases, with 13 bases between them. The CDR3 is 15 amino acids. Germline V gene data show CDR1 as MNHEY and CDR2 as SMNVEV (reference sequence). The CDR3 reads CASSTAGRANEKLFF. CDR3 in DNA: TGTGCCAGCAGTACGGCGGGGAGGGCTAATGAAAAACTGTTTTTT.

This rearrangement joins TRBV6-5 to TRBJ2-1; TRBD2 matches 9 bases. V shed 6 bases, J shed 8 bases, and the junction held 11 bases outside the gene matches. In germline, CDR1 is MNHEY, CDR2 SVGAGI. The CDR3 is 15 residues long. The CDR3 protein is CASRPSGLARYEQFF. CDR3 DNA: TGTGCCAGCAGACCTTCGGGACTAGCACGTTATGAGCAGTTCTTC.

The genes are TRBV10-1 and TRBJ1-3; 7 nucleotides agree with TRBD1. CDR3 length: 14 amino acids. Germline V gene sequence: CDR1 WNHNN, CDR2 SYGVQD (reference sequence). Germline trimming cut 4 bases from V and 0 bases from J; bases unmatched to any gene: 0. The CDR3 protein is CASSGDSSGNTIYF. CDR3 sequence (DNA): TGCGCCAGCAGTGGGGACAGCTCTGGAAACACCATATATTTT.

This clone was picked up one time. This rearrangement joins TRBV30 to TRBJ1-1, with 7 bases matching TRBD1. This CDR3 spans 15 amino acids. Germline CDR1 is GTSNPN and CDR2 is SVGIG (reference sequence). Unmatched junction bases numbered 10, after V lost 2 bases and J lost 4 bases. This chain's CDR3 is CAWSLPSQGVTEAFF. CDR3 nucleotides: TGTGCCTGGAGTCTTCCCTCCCAGGGGGTCACTGAAGCTTTCTTT. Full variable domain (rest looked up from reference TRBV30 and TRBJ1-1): SQTIHQWPATLVQPVGSPLSLECTVEGTSNPNLYWYRQAAGRGLQLLFYSVGIGQISSEVPQNLSASRPQDRQFILSSKKLLLSDSGFYLCAWSLPSQGVTEAFFGQGTRLTVV.

The chain's CDR3 is CASSPQYEQYF. In nucleotides, the CDR3 is TGTGCCAGCAGTCCACAGTACGAGCAGTACTTC. V is TRBV25-1 and J is TRBJ2-7; D not resolved. V was cut by 5 bases and J by 4 bases, with 6 bases left in between. Looked up from germline, CDR1 is MGHDK and CDR2 is SYGVNS. The CDR3 is made up of 11 amino acids.

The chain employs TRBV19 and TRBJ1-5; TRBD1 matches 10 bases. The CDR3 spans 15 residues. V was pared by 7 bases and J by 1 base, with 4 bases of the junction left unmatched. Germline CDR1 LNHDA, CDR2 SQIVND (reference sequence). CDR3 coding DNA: TGTGCCAGTAACGACAGGGGGCACAGCAATCAGCCCCAGCATTTT. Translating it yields CASNDRGHSNQPQHF.

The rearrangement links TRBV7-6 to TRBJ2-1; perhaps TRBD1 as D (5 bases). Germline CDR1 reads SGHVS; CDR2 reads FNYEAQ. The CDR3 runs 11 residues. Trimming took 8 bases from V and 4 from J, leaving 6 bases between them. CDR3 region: CASAGYNEQFF. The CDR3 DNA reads TGTGCCAGCGCAGGGTACAATGAGCAGTTCTTC.

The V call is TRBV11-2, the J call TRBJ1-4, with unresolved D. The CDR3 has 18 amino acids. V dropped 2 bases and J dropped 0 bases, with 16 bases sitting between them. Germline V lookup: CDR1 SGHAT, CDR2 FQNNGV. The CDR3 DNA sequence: TGTGCCAGCAGCTTAACCCCCCCACAGCCTGCAACTAATGAAAAACTGTTTTTT. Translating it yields CASSLTPPQPATNEKLFF. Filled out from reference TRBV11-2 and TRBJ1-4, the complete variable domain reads EAGVAQSPRYKIIEKRQSVAFWCNPISGHATLYWYQQILGQGPKLLIQFQNNGVVDDSQLPKDRFSAERLKGVDSTLKIQPAKLEDSAVYLCASSLTPPQPATNEKLFFGSGTQLSVL.

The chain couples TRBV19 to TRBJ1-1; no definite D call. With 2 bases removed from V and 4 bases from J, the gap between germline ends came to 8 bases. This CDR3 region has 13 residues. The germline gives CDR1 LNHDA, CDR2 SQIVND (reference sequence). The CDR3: CASSITSGTEAFF. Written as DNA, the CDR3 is TGTGCCAGTAGTATAACGTCGGGCACTGAAGCTTTCTTT.

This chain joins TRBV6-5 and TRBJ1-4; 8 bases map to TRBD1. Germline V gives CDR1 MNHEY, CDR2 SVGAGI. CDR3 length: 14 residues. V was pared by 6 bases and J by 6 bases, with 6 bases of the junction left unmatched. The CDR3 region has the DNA TGTGCCAGCAGAACCAGGGGGCAGGATGAAAAACTGTTTTTT. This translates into CASRTRGQDEKLFF.

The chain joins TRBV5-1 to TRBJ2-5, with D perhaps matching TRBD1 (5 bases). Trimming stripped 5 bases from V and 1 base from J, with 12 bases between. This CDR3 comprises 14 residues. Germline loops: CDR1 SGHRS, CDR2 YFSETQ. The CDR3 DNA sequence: TGCGCCAGCAGTCAACTCGACAGCCAAGAGACCCAGTACTTC. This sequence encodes CASSQLDSQETQYF. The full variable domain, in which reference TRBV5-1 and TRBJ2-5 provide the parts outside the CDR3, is KAGVTQTPRYLIKTRGQQVTLSCSPISGHRSVSWYQQTPGQGLQFLFEYFSETQRNKGNFPGRFSGRQFSNSRSEMNVSTLELGDSALYLCASSQLDSQETQYFGPGTRLLVL.

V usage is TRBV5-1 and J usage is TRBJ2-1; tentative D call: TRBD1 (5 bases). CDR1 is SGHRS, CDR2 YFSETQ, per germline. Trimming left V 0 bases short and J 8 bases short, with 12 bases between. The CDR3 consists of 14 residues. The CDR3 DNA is TGCGCCAGCAGCTTGGCCGGCCAGGGCTATGAGCAGTTCTTC. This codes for CASSLAGQGYEQFF.

Here the CDR3 reads CASSRLRGVGNTIYF. The CDR3 nucleotides read TGTGCCAGCAGCCGCCTCAGGGGGGTCGGAAACACCATATATTTT. J is TRBJ1-3 and V is TRBV3-1 (or the pseudogene TRBV3-2); 7 nucleotides align to TRBD1. The CDR3 has 15 amino acids. CDR1 and CDR2 from the germline V gene are LGHDT and YNNKEL (reference sequence). Trimming removed 4 bases from V and 4 bases from J; junction bases left unmatched: 7.

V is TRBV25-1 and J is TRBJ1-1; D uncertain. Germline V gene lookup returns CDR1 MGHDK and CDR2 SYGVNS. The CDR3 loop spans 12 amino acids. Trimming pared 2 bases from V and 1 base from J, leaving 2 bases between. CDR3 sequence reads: CASSEQNTEAFF. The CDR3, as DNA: TGTGCCAGCAGTGAACAGAACACTGAAGCTTTCTTT.

CDR3 loop: CASSPSPGGGQPQHF. The CDR3 bases are TGTGCCAGCAGCCCTAGTCCAGGGGGCGGCCAGCCCCAGCATTTT. This sequence joins TRBV7-6 and TRBJ1-5; 8 nucleotides match TRBD1. The CDR3 totals 15 residues. V lost 5 bases, J lost 7 bases, and 10 bases stayed unmatched. Germline CDR1 and CDR2: SGHVS and FNYEAQ. The variable domain in full, completed from reference TRBV7-6 and TRBJ1-5, reads GAGVSQSPRYKVTKRGQDVALRCDPISGHVSLYWYRQALGQGPEFLTYFNYEAQQDKSGLPNDRFSAERPEGSISTLTIQRTEQRDSAMYRCASSPSPGGGQPQHFGDGTRLSIL.

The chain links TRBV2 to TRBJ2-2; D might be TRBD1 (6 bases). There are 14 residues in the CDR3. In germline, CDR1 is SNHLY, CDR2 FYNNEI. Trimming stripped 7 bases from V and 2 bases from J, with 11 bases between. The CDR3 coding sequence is TGTGCCAGCACCAAAGGGGGAAACACCGGGGAGCTGTTTTTT. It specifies CASTKGGNTGELFF.

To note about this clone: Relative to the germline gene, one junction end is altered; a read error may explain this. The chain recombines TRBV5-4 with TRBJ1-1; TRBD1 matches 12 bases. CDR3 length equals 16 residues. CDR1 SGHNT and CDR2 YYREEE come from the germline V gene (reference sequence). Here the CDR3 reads CASTLGTGGVLTEAFF. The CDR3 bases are TGTGCCAGCACCTTGGGGACAGGGGGCGTTCTCACTGAAGCTTTCTTT.

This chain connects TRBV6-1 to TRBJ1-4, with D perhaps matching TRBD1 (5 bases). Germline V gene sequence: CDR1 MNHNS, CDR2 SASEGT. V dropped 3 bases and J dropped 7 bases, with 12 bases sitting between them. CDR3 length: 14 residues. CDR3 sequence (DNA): TGTGCCAGCAGTGAGTGGCAGGGAGGTGAAAAACTGTTTTTT. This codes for CASSEWQGGEKLFF.